Below are 2 T cell receptor beta chains sequenced from a single sample in a study of shared clonotypes between healthy human individuals. The protocol was immunoSEQ multiplex PCR, while the TCRdb copy is restricted to in-frame clones and leaves out a portion. This table holds some 550,000 clones, about 96% found once. Material: naive CD4+ T cells sorted from blood. Subset defined: CD45RA+ positively selected. These receptors were taken from a woman aged 25 to 39 in good health.

This chain uses TRBV11-2 with TRBJ2-7; the match to TRBD2 covers 9 bases. CDR1 SGHAT and CDR2 FQNNGV come from the germline V gene. This CDR3 region has 15 residues. The J segment lost 7 bases and the V segment lost 1 base, leaving 8 bases of the junction unmatched. The CDR3 DNA reads as TGTGCCAGCAGCTTAGGCAGAATAGCGGGAGATGAGCAGTACTTC. It codes for CASSLGRIAGDEQYF.

The rearrangement links TRBV11-2 to TRBJ2-1; TRBD2 is a possible D gene (6 bases). Germline V gene lookup returns CDR1 SGHAT and CDR2 FQNNGV. The V end was cut by 0 bases, the J end by 2 bases, with 8 bases between. This CDR3 is 15 amino acids long. The DNA for the CDR3 is TGTGCCAGCAGCTTAGACAGGACTACCTACAATGAGCAGTTCTTC. Amino acids: CASSLDRTTYNEQFF.